This record looks at one TCR beta chain sequence and its context. The sample belongs to a study of OX40 agonist ivuxolimab in advanced cancers. Study in general: Patients receiving dose escalation had hepatocellular carcinoma, melanoma, renal cell or head and neck cancer.

Germline CDR1 and CDR2: SGHRS and YFSETQ. The CDR3 covers 14 residues. J was trimmed by 6 bases and V by 6 bases; bases with no gene match: 5. The table came from immunoSEQ multiplex PCR; TCRdb's copy has only in-frame clones and leaves some out. Among 28,000 or so clones listed, approximately 89% were seen once. Sequences were derived from CD4+ or CD8+ T cells sorted from blood, sampled in a trial of the OX40 agonist ivuxolimab. This chain connects TRBV5-1 to TRBJ2-3; 12 bases align to TRBD1. This TCR was recovered from an adult with an advanced solid tumor such as melanoma, head and neck, liver or kidney cancer. The CDR3 nucleotides are TGCGCCAGCAAAGGGACAGGGGGCGCCGATACGCAGTATTTT. Amino acid sequence: CASKGTGGADTQYF.